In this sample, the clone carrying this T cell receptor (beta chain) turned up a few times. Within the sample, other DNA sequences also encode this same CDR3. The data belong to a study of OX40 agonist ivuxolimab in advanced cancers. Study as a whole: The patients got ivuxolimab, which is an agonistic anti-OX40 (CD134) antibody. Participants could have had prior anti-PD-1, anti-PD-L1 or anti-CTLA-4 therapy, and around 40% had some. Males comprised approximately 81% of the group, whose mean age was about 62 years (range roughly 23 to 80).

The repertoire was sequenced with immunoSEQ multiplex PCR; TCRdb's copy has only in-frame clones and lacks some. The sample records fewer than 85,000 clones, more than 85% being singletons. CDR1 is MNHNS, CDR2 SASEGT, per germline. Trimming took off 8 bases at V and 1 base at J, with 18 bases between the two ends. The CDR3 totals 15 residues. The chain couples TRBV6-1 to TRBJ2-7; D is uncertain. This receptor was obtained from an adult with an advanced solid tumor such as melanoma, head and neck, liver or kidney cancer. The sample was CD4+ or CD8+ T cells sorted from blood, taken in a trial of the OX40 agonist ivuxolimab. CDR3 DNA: TGTGCCAGCGGATTGAGCTTCTCTTCATCCTACGAGCAGTACTTC. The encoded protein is CASGLSFSSSYEQYF.